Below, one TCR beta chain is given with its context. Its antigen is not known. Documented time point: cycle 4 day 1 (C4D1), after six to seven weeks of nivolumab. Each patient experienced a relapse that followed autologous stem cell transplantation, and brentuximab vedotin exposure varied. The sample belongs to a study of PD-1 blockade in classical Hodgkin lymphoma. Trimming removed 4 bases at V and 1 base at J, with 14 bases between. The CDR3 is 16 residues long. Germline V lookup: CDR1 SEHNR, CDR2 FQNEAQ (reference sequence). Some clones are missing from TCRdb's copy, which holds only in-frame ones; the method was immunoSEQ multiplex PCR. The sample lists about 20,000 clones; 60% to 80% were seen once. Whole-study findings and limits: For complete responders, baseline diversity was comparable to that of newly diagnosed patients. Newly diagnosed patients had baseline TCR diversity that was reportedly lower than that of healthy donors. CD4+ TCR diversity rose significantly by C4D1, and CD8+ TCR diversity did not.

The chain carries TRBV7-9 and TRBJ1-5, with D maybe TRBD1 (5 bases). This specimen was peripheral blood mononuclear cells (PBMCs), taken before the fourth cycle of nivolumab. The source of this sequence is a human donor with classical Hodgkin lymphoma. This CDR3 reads CASSSDVGVSNQPQHF. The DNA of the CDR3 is TGTGCCAGCAGCTCCGATGTAGGGGTAAGCAATCAGCCCCAGCATTTT.